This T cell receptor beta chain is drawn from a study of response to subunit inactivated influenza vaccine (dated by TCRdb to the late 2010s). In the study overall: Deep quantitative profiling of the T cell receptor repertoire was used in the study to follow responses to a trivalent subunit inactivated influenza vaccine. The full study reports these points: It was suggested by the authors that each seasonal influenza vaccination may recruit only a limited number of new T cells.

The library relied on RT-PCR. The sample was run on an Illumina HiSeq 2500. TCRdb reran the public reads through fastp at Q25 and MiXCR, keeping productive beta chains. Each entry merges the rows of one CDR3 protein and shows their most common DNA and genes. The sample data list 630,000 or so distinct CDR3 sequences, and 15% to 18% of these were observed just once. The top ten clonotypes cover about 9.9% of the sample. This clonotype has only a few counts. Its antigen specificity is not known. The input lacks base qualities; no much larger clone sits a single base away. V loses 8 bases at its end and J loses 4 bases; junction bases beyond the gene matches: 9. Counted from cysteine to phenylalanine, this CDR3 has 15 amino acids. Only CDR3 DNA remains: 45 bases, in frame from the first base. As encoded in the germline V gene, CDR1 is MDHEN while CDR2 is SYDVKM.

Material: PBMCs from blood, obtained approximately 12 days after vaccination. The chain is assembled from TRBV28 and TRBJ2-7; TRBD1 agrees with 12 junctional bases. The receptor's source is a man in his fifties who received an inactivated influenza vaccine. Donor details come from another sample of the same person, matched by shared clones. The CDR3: CASERGTGGKYEQYF. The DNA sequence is TGTGCCAGCGAACGGGGGACAGGGGGCAAGTACGAGCAGTACTTC.